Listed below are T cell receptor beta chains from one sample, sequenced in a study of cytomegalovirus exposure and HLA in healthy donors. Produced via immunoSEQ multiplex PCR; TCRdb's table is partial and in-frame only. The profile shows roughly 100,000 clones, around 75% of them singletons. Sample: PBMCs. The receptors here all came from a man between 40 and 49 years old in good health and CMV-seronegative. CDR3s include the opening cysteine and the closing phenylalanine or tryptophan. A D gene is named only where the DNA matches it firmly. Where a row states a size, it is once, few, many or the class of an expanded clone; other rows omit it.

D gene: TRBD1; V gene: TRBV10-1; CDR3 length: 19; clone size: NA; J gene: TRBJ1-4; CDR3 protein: CASRTQGRDRFLESEKLFF; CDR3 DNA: TGCGCCAGCAGGACCCAGGGTCGGGACAGGTTCCTTGAGAGTGAAAAACTGTTTTTT
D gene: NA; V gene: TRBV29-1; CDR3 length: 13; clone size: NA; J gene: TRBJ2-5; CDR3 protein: CSVERPYQETQYF; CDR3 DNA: TGCAGCGTCGAACGTCCGTACCAAGAGACCCAGTACTTC
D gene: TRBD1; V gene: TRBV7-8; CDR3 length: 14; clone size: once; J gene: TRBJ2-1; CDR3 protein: CASIWDRASGEQFF; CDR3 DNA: TGTGCCAGCATTTGGGACAGGGCGTCAGGGGAGCAGTTCTTC
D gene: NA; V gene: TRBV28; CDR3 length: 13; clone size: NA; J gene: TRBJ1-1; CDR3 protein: CASSPVRGTEAFF; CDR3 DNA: TGTGCCAGCAGCCCGGTCCGAGGGACTGAAGCTTTCTTT
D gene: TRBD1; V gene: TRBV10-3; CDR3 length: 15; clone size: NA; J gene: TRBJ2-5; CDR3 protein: CAIGTGTGYGETQYF; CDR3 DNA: TGTGCTATCGGGACCGGGACAGGGTATGGAGAGACCCAGTACTTC
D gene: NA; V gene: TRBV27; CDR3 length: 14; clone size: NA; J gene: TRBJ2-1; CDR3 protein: CASCLGGQYNEQFF; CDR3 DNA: TGTGCCAGCTGCTTGGGGGGACAGTACAATGAGCAGTTCTTC
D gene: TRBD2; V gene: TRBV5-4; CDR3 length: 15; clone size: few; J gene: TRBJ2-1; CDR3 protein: CASSAPKREGQGQFF; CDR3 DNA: TGTGCCAGCAGTGCGCCCAAGCGGGAGGGCCAAGGGCAGTTCTTC
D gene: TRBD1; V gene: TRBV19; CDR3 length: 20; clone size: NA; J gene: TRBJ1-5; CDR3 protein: CASSHLRPGPDRTGYQPQHF; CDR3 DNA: TGTGCCAGTAGTCACCTTCGTCCGGGGCCAGATCGGACAGGGTATCAGCCCCAGCATTTT
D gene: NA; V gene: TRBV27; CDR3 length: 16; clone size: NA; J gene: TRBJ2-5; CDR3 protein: CASSFRARQGQETQYF; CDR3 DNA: TGTGCCAGCAGTTTCCGGGCCCGTCAGGGGCAAGAGACCCAGTACTTC
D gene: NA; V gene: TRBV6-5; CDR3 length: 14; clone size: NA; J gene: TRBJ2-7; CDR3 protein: CASSLQGPVYEQYF; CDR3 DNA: TGTGCCAGCAGTTTACAGGGACCCGTCTACGAGCAGTACTTC
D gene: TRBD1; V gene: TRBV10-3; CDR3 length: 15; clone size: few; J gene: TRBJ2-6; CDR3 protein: CAISLGTGGANVLTF; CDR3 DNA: TGTGCCATCAGCCTCGGGACAGGTGGGGCCAACGTCCTGACTTTC
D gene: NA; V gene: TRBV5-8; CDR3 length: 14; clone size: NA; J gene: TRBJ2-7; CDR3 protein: CASSPLDSFYEQYF; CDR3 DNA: TGTGCCAGCAGCCCCCTGGACAGTTTCTACGAGCAGTACTTC
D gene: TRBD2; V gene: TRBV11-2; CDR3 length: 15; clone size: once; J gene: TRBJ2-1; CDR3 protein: CASSPGGSGYNEQFF; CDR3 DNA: TGTGCCAGCAGCCCCGGAGGTAGCGGGTACAATGAGCAGTTCTTC
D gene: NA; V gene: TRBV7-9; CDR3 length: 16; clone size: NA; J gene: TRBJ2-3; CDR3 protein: CASSLASVVSTDTQYF; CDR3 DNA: TGTGCCAGCAGCTTAGCTTCGGTGGTAAGCACAGATACGCAGTATTTT
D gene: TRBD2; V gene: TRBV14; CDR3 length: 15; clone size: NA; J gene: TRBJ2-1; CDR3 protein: CASRLTSGRRNEQFF; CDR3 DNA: TGTGCCAGCCGACTGACTAGCGGGAGAAGGAATGAGCAGTTCTTC
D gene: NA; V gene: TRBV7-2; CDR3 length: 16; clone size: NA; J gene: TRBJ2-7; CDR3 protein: CASRETGHHPTYEQYF; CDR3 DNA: TGTGCCAGCAGGGAAACAGGACACCACCCCACCTACGAGCAGTACTTC
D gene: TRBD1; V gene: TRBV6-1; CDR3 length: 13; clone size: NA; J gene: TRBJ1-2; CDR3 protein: CASSQTGNYGYTF; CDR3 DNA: TGTGCCAGCAGCCAGACAGGGAACTATGGCTACACCTTC
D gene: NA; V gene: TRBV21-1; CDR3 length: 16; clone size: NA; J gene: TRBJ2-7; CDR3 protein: CASSKDCGGETYEQYF; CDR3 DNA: TGTGCCAGCAGCAAAGACTGCGGGGGGGAGACCTACGAGCAGTACTTC
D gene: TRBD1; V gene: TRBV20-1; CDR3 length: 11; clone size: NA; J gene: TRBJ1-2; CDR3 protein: CSATTGAGYTF; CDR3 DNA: TGCAGTGCAACTACAGGGGCTGGCTACACCTTC
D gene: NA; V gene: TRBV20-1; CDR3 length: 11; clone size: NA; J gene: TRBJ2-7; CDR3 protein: CSSYFSYEQYF; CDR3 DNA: TGCAGTAGTTACTTCTCCTACGAGCAGTACTTC
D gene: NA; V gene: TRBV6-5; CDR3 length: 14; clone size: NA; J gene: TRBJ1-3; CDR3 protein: CASSYGGVGNTIYF; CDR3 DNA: TGTGCCAGCAGTTACGGGGGGGTGGGAAACACCATATATTTT
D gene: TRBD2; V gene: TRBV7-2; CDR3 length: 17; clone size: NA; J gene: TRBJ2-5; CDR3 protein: CASSLGGTSGGAVTQYF; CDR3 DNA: TGTGCCAGCAGCTTAGGAGGGACTAGCGGGGGGGCGGTTACCCAGTACTTC
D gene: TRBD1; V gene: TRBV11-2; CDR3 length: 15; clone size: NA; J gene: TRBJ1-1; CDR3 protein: CASSLSGTGFTEAFF; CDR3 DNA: TGTGCCAGCAGCCTGTCCGGGACAGGGTTCACTGAAGCTTTCTTT
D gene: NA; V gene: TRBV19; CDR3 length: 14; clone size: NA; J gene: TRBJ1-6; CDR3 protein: CASSIGADNSPLHF; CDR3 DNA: TGTGCCAGTAGTATCGGAGCCGATAATTCACCCCTCCACTTT
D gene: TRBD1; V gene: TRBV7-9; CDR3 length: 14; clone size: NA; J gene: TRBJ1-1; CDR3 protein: CASSTRQGGTEAFF; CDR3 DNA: TGTGCCAGCAGCACCCGACAGGGGGGCACTGAAGCTTTCTTT
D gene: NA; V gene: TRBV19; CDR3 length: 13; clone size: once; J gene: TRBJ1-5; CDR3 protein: CASSIPPNQPQHF; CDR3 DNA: TGTGCCAGTAGTATCCCCCCTAATCAGCCCCAGCATTTT
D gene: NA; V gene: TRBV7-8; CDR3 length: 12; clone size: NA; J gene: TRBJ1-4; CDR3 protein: CASSLGAEKLFF; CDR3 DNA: TGTGCCAGCAGCTTAGGTGCGGAAAAACTGTTTTTT
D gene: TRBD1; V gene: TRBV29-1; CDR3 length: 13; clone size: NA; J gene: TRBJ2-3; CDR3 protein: CSAGGGGTDTQYF; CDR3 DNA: TGCAGCGCAGGGGGCGGTGGAACAGATACGCAGTATTTT
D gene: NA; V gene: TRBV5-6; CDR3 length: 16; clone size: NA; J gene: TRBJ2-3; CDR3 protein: CASSFFWTENTDTQYF; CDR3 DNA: TGTGCCAGCAGTTTTTTTTGGACAGAAAACACAGATACGCAGTATTTT
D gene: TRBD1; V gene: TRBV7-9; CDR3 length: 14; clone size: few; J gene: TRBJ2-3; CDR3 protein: CASIDRGDTDTQYF; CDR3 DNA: TGTGCCAGCATAGACAGGGGTGACACAGATACGCAGTATTTT
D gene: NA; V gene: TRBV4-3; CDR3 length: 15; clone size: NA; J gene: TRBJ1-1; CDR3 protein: CASSQEGEVDTEAFF; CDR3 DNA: TGCGCCAGCAGCCAAGAAGGGGAGGTGGACACTGAAGCTTTCTTT
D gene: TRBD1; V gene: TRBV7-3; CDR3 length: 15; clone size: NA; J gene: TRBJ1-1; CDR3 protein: CASSLNKGADTEAFF; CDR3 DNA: TGTGCCAGCAGCTTAAATAAGGGGGCTGACACTGAAGCTTTCTTT
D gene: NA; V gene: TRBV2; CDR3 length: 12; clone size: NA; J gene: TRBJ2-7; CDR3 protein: CAILGTRYEQYF; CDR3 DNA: TGTGCCATATTAGGGACAAGGTACGAGCAGTACTTC